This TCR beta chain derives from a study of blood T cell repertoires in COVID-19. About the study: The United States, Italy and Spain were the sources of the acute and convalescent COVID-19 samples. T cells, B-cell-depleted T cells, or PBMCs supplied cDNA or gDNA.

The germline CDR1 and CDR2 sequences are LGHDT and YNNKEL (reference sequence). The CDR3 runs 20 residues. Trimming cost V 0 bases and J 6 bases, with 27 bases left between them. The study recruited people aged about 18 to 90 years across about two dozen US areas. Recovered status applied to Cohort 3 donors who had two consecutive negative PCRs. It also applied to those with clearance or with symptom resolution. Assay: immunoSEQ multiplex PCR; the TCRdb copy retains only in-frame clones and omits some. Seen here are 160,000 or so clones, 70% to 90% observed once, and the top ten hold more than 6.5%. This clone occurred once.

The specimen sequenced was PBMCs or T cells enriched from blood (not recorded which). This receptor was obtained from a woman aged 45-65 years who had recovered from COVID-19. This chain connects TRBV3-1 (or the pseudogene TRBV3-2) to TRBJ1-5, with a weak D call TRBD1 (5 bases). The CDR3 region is CASSQDVAGYLRNYTQPQHF. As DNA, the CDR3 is TGTGCCAGCAGCCAAGATGTGGCAGGGTATTTGCGAAATTACACTCAGCCCCAGCATTTT.